Presented here are 6 T cell receptor beta chains from one specimen sequenced in a study of neurological immune-mediated disorders. TCRdb reprocessed the 5' RACE reads with MiXCR, giving one entry per CDR3 protein. The sample yields some 30,000 distinct CDR3 sequences, roughly an eighth seen once. Specified time point: longitudinal time-point 2. Material: PBMCs. Receptor source: a woman aged 40 to 49 in good health.

This clonotype was recorded at least ten times. The J gene is TRBJ1-1, the V gene TRBV12-3 or TRBV12-4, with 7 bases fitting TRBD1. The CDR3 has 14 amino acids. Trimming cost V 3 bases and J 4 bases; bases outside gene matches: 5. CDR3 sequence reads: CASSLSAGGTEAFF. The CDR3 DNA follows: TGTGCCAGCAGTTTGTCCGCAGGGGGCACTGAAGCTTTCTTT.

Ten or more counts support this clonotype. CDR3 sequence (DNA): TGTGCCAGCCAACAGAACACCGGGGAGCTGTTTTTT. It codes for CASQQNTGELFF. This chain connects TRBV6-5 to TRBJ2-2; the D is unclear. V lost 8 bases to trimming and J lost 1 base, with 5 bases between them. The CDR3 has 12 amino acids. In germline, CDR1 is MNHEY, CDR2 SVGAGI.

This clonotype was seen repeatedly, ten times or more. The chain is built from TRBV6-5 and TRBJ2-1; TRBD1 or TRBD2 may be the D gene (7 bases each). Trimming removed 5 bases at V and 10 bases at J, with 18 bases between. The CDR3 contains 14 residues. CDR1 MNHEY and CDR2 SVGAGI come from the germline V gene. CDR3 sequence: CASSTRGGSGEQFF. The CDR3 nucleotides are TGTGCCAGCAGTACCAGGGGGGGGTCGGGGGAGCAGTTCTTC.

As to this clonotype: A read error may be the cause here, since a much bigger clone is one base away. V is TRBV12-3 or TRBV12-4 and J is TRBJ2-7; a possible D gene is TRBD1 (6 bases). The CDR3 totals 14 residues. CDR3 sequence (DNA): TGTGTCAGCAGTTTAGTGGACAGCTCCTACGAGCAGTACTTC. Amino acid sequence: CVSSLVDSSYEQYF.

This clonotype was detected many times. The chain joins TRBV12-3 or TRBV12-4 to TRBJ2-7; TRBD2 matches at 13 bases. The CDR3 has 16 amino acids. V trimming: 4 bases; J trimming: 0 bases; junction bases outside the gene matches: 3. This CDR3 reads CASSSGLAGVSYEQYF. The CDR3 nucleotides are TGTGCCAGCAGTTCAGGACTAGCGGGGGTCTCCTACGAGCAGTACTTC.

V gene TRBV6-1 combines with J gene TRBJ1-1; TRBD1 matches at 9 bases. With V trimmed by 5 bases and J by 6 bases, 10 bases remained unmatched. The CDR3 covers 15 residues. The germline gives CDR1 MNHNS, CDR2 SASEGT. CDR3 loop: CASSPGGQGSAEAFF. CDR3 coding DNA: TGTGCCAGCAGTCCAGGTGGACAGGGGAGCGCTGAAGCTTTCTTT.